Listed here are 3 T cell receptor beta chains from one sample, sequenced in a study of molecular identifiers for immune sequencing clone quantification listed by TCRdb under 2018. The library relied on PCR. Reads for this sample came from a NextSeq 500. Through fastp at Q25 and MiXCR, TCRdb rebuilt clones from the public reads, retaining in-frame beta chains. Each CDR3 protein appears once, grouped with its most common genes and DNA. The sample table records about 630,000 distinct CDR3 sequences; 25% of these occur just once. The ten largest clones take up about 0.8% of the sample. The sequenced sample was naive CD8+ T cells from blood, with Jurkat cell RNA spiked in. The sample's cell subset or site, from its label and the paper: FACS-sorted CD8+CD4-CCR7+CD45RA+ naive T cells. The receptors were sampled from a human donor in good health. Some libraries in this study had Jurkat cell RNA spiked in.

This clonotype was seen many times. This chain connects TRBV7-9 to TRBJ2-2; possibly TRBD2 for D (6 bases). This CDR3 comprises 16 residues. The germline CDR1 and CDR2 sequences are SEHNR and FQNEAQ (reference sequence). Trimming removed 0 bases at V and 4 bases at J, with 12 bases between. The CDR3 region is CASSLADGGSTGELFF. The CDR3 DNA sequence: TGTGCCAGCAGCTTAGCTGACGGGGGATCCACCGGGGAGCTGTTTTTT.

The chain joins TRBV6-5 to TRBJ2-3, with D unresolved. Germline V gene data show CDR1 as MNHEY and CDR2 as SVGAGI. V lost 5 bases and J lost 0, with 9 bases in between. This CDR3 comprises 14 residues. The CDR3 nucleotides are TGTGCCAGCAGTCATACAGATAGCACAGATACGCAGTATTTT. Translating gives CASSHTDSTDTQYF.

This chain connects TRBV4-3 to TRBJ1-5; TRBD1 agrees at 8 bases. Germline CDR1 LGHNA, CDR2 YSLEER. The CDR3 loop spans 15 amino acids. Losses at the gene ends were 2 bases for V and 2 bases for J; bases not matched to a gene: 2. This chain's CDR3 is CASSQSTGGNQPQHF. Written as DNA, the CDR3 is TGCGCCAGCAGCCAATCGACAGGGGGCAATCAGCCCCAGCATTTT.